Listed below are T cell receptor beta chains from one sample, sequenced in a study of cytomegalovirus exposure and HLA in healthy donors. Generated by immunoSEQ multiplex PCR, the TCRdb table keeps only in-frame clones and is missing some. The repertoire holds about 170,000 clones, with roughly 89% as singletons. What was sequenced was PBMCs. The origin of the receptors is a woman younger than 30 in good health and CMV-seropositive. Each CDR3 is given with its conserved first and last residue. Each record gives: V gene, CDR3 protein.

TRBV18	CASSPQGSGISYEQYF
TRBV6-5	CASSLGLASNEQYF
TRBV25-1	CASSEIGTAGGTQYF
TRBV9	CASSASTGVNTEAFF
TRBV11-2	CASSPDRATDTQYF
TRBV18	CASSGTGPPSNQPQHF
TRBV19	CASKVDNFERGYTF
TRBV5-6	CASSLGQVRELFF
TRBV30	CAWMRQGPTDTQYF
TRBV7-9	CASSRNLGLQETQYF
TRBV18	CASSPNGDRGYEQYF
TRBV11-3	CASSLSGTGGTEAFF
TRBV10-1	CASSEGQGVNNEQFF
TRBV4-1	CASSRGQGATDTQYF
TRBV28	CASSPGPAGGYTF
TRBV7-3	CASSLASDTDTQYF
TRBV6-5	CASSRRESKNIQYF
TRBV5-1	CASSGTSLHTQYF
TRBV20-1	CSVSRLEQYF
TRBV2	CASSVLRAEGGYTF
TRBV9	CASSHSGDQETQYF
TRBV11-3	CASSLETGGDTQYF
TRBV7-9	CASSLVGRLQEQFF
TRBV28	CASSPPSGRAFEQYF
TRBV14	CASSQAPPGLLLAGRGELFF
TRBV6-5	CASSAPGQGHYGYTF
TRBV15	CATSNRGEQFF
TRBV18	CASSRGLAETYNEQFF
TRBV2	CASSTRVGELFF
TRBV18	CASLPSGRPDYEQYF
TRBV28	CASSPLFQLGRESTYEQYF
TRBV21-1	CASSNPRRPPYNEQFF
TRBV11-2	CASSFDRVNQPQHF
TRBV7-9	CASSETVNTEAFF
TRBV6-5	CAVSTNTGELFF
TRBV15	CATSRGAGGGGNEQFF
TRBV5-6	CASSLSGGGGQFF
TRBV4-1	CASSPGRAGEQYF
TRBV2	CASRYYRDQPQHF
TRBV9	CASSADGGTQHF
TRBV7-3	CASSPRGGSKETQYF
TRBV2	CASRETGVAFF
TRBV13	CASSLSWDSVGLNTGELFF
TRBV28	CASSRRGIGNEKLFF
TRBV7-9	CASSQTGGRDEQFF
TRBV5-4	CASSSQDTAYEQYF
TRBV11-3	CASSSTGLAGAGQFF
TRBV5-1	CASSPDITYEQYF
TRBV4-1	CASSQGRGGVEQYF
TRBV6-1	CASSEVGGRIYGYTF
TRBV28	CASSYSQGYEQYF
TRBV29-1	CSVEDLKQGALREQYF
TRBV5-1	CASSGTGPLQGGELFF